This TCR beta chain is from a study of blood T cell repertoires in COVID-19. Profiled with immunoSEQ multiplex PCR; TCRdb holds only in-frame clones, not every one. The table shows a few hundred thousand clones, with about 87% occurring only once. This CDR3 has 15 amino acids. In germline, CDR1 is SNHLY, CDR2 FYNNEI. Trimming took off 0 bases at V and 8 bases at J, with 11 bases between the two ends. The rearrangement uses TRBV2 and TRBJ1-6; D possibly corresponds to TRBD1 (5 bases). Sequencing was performed on PBMCs or T cells enriched from blood (not recorded which). The source of this sequence is a woman aged 45 to 65 who had recovered from COVID-19. CDR3 bases: TGTGCCAGCAGTGAAGCTTCCGGGGGTTATTCACCCCTCCACTTT. Its translation is CASSEASGGYSPLHF.